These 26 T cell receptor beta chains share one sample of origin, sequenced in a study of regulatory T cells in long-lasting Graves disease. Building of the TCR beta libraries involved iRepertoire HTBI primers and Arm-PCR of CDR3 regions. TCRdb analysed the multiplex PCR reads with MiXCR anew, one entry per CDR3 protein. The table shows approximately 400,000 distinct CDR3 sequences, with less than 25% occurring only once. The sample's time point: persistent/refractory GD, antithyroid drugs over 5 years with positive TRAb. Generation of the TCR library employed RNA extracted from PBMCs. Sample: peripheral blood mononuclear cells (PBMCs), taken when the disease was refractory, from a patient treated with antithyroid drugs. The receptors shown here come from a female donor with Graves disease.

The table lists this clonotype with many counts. The CDR3: CASSRGGLAGLETQYF. The DNA of the CDR3 is TGTGCCAGCAGTCGAGGGGGACTAGCGGGATTAGAGACCCAGTACTTC. The genes are TRBV28 and TRBJ2-5, with TRBD2 matching 13 bases. The CDR3 totals 16 residues. CDR1 is MDHEN, CDR2 SYDVKM, per germline. Trimming removed 5 bases from V and 4 bases from J; junction bases left unmatched: 7.

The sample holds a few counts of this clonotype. CDR3 coding DNA: TGCAGTGCTTCAAGACAGGGGTCCGAGCAGTACTTC. It yields the protein CSASRQGSEQYF. This chain joins TRBV20-1 and TRBJ2-7, with 8 bases aligning to TRBD1. V dropped 5 bases and J dropped 6; count of bases not matched to a gene: 6. Germline-derived CDR1 and CDR2 are DFQATT and SNEGSKA (reference sequence). This CDR3 spans 12 amino acids.

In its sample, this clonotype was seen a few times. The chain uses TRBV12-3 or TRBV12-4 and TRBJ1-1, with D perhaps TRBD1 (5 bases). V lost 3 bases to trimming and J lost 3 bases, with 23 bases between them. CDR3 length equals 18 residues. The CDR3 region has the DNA TGTGCCAGCAGTTTTGGGGGGGGGTTGTGGCAGGGTGACACTGAAGCTTTCTTT. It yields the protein CASSFGGGLWQGDTEAFF.

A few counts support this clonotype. CDR3 DNA sequence: TGCAGCGTCGGACAGGGGATGCAAGAGACCCAGTACTTC. Translated, it gives CSVGQGMQETQYF. This chain connects TRBV29-1 to TRBJ2-5; 9 bases line up with TRBD1. The CDR3 has 13 amino acids. V lost 6 bases, J lost 2 bases, and 4 bases stayed unmatched. Germline V lookup: CDR1 SQVTM, CDR2 ANQGSEA.

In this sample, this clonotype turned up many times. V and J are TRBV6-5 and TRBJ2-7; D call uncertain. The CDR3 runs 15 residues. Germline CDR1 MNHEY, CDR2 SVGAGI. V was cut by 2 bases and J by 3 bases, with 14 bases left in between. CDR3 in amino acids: CASSYVAKPDYEQYF. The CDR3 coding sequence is TGTGCCAGCAGTTACGTGGCCAAACCCGACTACGAGCAGTACTTC.

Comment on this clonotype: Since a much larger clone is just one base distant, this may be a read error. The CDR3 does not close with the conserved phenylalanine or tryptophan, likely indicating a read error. Here the CDR3 reads CAWRAGTEGYTL. Here the CDR3 DNA reads TGTGCCTGGAGGGCAGGGACGGAGGGCTACACCCTC. V usage is TRBV30 and J usage is TRBJ1-2; D possibly corresponds to TRBD1 (5 bases). CDR1 is GTSNPN and CDR2 is SVGIG in the germline V gene (reference sequence). Trimming pared 3 bases from V and 8 bases from J, leaving 13 bases between. CDR3 length: 12 residues.

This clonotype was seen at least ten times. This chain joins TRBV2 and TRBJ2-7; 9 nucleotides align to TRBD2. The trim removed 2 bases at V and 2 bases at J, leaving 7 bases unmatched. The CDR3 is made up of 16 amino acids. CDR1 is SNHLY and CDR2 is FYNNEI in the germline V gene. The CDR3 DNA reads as TGTGCCAGCAGTGAAACGAGACTAGCGGTGACCTACGAGCAGTACTTC. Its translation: CASSETRLAVTYEQYF.

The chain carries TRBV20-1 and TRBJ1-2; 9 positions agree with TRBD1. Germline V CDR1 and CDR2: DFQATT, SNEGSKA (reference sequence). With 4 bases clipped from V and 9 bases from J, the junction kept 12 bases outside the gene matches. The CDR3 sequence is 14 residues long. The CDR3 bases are TGCAGTGCTAAAGATGGACAGGGGCTCCAACGCTACACCTTC. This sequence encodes CSAKDGQGLQRYTF.

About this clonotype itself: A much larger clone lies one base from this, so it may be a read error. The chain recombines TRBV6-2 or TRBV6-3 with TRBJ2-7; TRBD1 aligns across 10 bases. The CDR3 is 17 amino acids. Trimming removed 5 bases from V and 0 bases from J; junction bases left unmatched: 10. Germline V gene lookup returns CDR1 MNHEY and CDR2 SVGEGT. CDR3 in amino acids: CASSTGQGKTHSYEQYF. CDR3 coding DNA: TGTGCCAGCAGTACGGGACAGGGGAAGACCCACTCCTACGAGCAGTACTTC.

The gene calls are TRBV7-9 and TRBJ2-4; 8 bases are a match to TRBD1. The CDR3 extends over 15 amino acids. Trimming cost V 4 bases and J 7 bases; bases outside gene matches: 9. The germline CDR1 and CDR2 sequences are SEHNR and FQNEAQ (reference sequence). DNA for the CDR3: TGTGCCAGCAGCTCGGACAGGGTCGGTGGTAACATTCAGTACTTC. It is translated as CASSSDRVGGNIQYF.

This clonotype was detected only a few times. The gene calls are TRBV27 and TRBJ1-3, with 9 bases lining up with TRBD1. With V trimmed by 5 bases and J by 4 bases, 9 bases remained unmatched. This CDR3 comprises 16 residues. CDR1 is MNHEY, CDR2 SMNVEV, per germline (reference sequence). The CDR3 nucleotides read TGTGCCAGCAGTCCGGGACAGGGACTAGCCGGAAACACCATATATTTT. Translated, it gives CASSPGQGLAGNTIYF.

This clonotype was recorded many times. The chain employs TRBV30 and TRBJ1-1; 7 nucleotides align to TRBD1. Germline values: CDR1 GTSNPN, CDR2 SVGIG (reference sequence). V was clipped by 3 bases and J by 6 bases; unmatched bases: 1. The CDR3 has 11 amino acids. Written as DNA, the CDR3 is TGTGCCTGGAGCCAGGGGGCTGAAGCTTTCTTT. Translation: CAWSQGAEAFF.

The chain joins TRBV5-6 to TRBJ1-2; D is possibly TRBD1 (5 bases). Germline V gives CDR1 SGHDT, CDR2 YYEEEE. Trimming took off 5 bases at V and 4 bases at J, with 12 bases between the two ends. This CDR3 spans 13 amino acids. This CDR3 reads CASRGTLGYGYTF. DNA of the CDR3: TGTGCCAGCAGGGGGACTCTGGGCTATGGCTACACCTTC.

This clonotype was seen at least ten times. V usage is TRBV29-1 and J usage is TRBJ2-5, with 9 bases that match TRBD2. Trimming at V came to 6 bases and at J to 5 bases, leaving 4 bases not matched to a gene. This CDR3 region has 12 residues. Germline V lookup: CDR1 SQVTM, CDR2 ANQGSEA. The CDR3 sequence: CSVRLAAETQYF. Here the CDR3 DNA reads TGCAGCGTGAGACTAGCGGCCGAGACCCAGTACTTC.

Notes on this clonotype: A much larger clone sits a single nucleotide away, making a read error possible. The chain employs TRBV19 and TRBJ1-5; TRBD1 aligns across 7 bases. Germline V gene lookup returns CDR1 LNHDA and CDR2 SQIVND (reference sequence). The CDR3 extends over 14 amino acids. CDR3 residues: CASGDRAGNQLQHF. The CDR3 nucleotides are TGTGCCAGTGGAGACAGGGCAGGCAATCAGCTCCAGCATTTT.

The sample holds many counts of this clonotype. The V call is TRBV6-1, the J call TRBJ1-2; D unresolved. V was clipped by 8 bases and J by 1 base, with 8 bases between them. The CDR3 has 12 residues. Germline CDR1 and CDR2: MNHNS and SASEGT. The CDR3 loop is CASSQSNYGYTF. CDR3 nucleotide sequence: TGTGCCAGCTCCCAAAGTAACTATGGCTACACCTTC.

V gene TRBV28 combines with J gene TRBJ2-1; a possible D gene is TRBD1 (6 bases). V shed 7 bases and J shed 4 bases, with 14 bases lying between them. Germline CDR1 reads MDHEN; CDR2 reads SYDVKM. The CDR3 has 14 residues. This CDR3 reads CASKLQGPYNEQFF. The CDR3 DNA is TGTGCCAGCAAGTTACAGGGTCCTTACAATGAGCAGTTCTTC.

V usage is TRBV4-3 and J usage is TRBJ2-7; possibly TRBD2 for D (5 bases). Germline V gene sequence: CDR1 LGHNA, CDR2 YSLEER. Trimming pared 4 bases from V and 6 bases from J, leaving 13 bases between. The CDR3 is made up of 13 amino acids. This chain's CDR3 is CASSPRRAGEQYF. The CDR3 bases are TGCGCCAGCAGCCCCCGCCGGGCGGGCGAGCAGTACTTC.

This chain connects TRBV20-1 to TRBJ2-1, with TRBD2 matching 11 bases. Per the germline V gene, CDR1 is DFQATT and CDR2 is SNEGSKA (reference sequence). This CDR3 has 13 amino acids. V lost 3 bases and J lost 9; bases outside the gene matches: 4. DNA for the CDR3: TGCAGTGCTAGCAGGCTAGCGGGAGGTGAGCAGTTCTTC. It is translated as CSASRLAGGEQFF.

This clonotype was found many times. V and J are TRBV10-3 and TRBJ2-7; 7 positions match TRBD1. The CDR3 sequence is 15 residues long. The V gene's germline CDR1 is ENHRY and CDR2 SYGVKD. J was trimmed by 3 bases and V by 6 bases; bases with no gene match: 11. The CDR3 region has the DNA TGTGCCATCAGGACTTGGACAGGCCTAAACTACGAGCAGTACTTC. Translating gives CAIRTWTGLNYEQYF.

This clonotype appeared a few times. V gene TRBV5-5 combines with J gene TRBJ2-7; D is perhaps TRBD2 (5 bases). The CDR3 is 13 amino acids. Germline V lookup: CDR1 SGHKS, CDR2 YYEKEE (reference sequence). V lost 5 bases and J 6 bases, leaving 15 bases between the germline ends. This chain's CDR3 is CASSLLLRGEQYF. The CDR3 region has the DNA TGTGCCAGCAGTTTATTACTCCGGGGCGAGCAGTACTTC.

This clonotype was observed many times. The CDR3 reads CAISETRGNEQYF. The CDR3 nucleotides read TGTGCCATCAGTGAGACTCGGGGGAACGAGCAGTACTTC. The chain carries TRBV10-3 and TRBJ2-7; TRBD2 might be the D (6 bases). Trimming pared 2 bases from V and 5 bases from J, leaving 10 bases between. The CDR3 length is 13 residues. Germline V lookup: CDR1 ENHRY, CDR2 SYGVKD.

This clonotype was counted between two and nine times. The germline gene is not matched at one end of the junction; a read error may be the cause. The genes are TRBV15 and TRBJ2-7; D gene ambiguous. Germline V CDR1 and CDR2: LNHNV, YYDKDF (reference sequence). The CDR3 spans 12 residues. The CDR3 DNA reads TGTGCCACCAGCAGGGCAAGCAACGAGCGGTACTTC. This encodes CATSRASNERYF.

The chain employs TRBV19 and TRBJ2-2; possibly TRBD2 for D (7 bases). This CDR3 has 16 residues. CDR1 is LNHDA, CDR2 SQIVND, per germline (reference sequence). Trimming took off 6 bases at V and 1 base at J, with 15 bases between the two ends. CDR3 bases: TGTGCCAGTAGCGCTTGGGGGGGCGTGAACACCGGGGAGCTGTTTTTT. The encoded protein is CASSAWGGVNTGELFF.

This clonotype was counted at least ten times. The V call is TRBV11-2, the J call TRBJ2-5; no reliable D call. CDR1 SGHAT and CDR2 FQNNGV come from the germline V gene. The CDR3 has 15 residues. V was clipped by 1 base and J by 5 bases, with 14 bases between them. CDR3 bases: TGTGCCAGCAGCTTAGCTCGGTTTGTGGGCGAGACCCAGTACTTC. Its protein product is CASSLARFVGETQYF.

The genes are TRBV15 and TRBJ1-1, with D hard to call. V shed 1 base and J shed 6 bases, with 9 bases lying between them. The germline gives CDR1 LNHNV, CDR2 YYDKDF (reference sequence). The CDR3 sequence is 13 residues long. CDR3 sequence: CATSRALGPEAFF. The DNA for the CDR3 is TGTGCCACCAGCAGAGCCCTGGGTCCTGAAGCTTTCTTT. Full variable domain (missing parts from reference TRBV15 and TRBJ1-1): DAMVIQNPRYQVTQFGKPVTLSCSQTLNHNVMYWYQQKSSQAPKLLFHYYDKDFNNEADTPDNFQSRRPNTSFCFLDIRSPGLGDTAMYLCATSRALGPEAFFGQGTRLTVV.